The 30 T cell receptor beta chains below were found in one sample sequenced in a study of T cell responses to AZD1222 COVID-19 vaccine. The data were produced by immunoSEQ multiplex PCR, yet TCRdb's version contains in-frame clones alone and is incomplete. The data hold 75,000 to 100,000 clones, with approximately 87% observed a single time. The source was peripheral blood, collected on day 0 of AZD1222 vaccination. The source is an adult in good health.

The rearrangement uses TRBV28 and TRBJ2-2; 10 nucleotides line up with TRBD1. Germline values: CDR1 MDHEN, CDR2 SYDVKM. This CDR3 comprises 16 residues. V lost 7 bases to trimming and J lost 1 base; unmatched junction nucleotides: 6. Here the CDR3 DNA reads TGTGCCAGCAAGACAGGGGGCGGATTGAACACCGGGGAGCTGTTTTTT. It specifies CASKTGGGLNTGELFF.

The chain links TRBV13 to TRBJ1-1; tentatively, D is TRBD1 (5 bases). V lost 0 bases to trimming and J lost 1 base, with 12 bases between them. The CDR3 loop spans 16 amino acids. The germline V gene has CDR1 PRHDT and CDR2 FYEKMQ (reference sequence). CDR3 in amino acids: CASSLGRGHENTEAFF. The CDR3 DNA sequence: TGTGCCAGCAGCTTAGGACGCGGACATGAGAACACTGAAGCTTTCTTT.

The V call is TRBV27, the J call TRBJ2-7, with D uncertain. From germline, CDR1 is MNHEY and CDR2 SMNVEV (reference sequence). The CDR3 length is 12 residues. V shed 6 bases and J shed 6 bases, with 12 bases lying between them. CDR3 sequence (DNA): TGTGCCAGCAGCCCGAGCGTGGGCGAGCAGTACTTC. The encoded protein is CASSPSVGEQYF.

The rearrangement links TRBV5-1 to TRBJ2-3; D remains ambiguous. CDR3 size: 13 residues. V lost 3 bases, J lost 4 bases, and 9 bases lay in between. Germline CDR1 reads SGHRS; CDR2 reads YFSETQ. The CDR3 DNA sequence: TGCGCCAGCAGCTCCTACTCCCCAGATACGCAGTATTTT. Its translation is CASSSYSPDTQYF.

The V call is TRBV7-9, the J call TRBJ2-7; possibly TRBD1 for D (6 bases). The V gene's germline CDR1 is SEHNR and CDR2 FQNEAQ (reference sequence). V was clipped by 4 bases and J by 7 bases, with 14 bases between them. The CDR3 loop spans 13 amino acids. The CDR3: CASSYAQGWEQYF. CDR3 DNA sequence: TGTGCCAGCAGCTACGCGCAGGGGTGGGAGCAGTACTTC.

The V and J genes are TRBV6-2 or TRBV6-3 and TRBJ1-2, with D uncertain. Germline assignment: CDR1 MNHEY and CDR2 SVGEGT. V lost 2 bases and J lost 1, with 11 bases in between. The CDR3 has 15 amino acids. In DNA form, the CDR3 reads TGTGCCAGCAGTTACACCGACGACATTAACTATGGCTACACCTTC. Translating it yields CASSYTDDINYGYTF.

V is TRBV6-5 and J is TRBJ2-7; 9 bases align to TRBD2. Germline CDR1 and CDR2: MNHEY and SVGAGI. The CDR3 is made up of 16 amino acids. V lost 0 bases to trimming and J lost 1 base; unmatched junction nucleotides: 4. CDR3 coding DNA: TGTGCCAGCAGTTACTCCCTAGCGGGGCAATCCTACGAGCAGTACTTC. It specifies CASSYSLAGQSYEQYF.

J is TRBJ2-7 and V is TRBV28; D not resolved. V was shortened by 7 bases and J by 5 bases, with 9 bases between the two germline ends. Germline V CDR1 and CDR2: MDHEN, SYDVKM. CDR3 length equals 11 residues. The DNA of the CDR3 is TGTGCCAGCATGAGCCCCAACGAGCAGTACTTC. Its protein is CASMSPNEQYF.

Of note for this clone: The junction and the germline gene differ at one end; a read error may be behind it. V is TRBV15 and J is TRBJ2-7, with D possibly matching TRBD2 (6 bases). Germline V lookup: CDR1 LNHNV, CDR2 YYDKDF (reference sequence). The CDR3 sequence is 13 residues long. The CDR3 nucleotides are TGTGCCACCAGCAGAGATCTGGGCGACTCGGGGGACTTC. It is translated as CATSRDLGDSGDF. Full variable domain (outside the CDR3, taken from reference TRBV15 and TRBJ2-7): DAMVIQNPRYQVTQFGKPVTLSCSQTLNHNVMYWYQQKSSQAPKLLFHYYDKDFNNEADTPDNFQSRRPNTSFCFLDIRSPGLGDTAMYLCATSRDLGDSGDFGPGTRLTVT.

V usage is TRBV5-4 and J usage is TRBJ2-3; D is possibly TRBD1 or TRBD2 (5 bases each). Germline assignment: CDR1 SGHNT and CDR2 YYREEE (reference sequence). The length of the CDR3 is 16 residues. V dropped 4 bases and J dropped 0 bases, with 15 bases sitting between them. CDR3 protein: CASSMFQGASTDTQYF. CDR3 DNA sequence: TGTGCCAGCAGCATGTTCCAGGGAGCTAGCACAGATACGCAGTATTTT.

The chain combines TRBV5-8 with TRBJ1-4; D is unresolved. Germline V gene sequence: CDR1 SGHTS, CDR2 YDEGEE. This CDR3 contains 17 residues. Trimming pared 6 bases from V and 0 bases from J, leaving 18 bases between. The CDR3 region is CASTFARGSATNEKLFF. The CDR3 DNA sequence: TGTGCCAGCACCTTCGCGCGGGGATCCGCAACTAATGAAAAACTGTTTTTT.

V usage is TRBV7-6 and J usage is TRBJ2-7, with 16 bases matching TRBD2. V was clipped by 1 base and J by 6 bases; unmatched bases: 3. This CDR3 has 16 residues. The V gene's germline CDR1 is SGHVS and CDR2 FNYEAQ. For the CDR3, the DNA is TGTGCCAGCAGCTTAGGAGGGACTAGCGGGAGGGGCGAGCAGTACTTC. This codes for CASSLGGTSGRGEQYF.

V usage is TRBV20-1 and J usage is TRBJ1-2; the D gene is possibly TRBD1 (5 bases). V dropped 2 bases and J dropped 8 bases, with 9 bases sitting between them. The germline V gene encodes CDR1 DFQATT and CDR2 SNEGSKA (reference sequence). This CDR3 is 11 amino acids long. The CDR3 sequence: CSARHRLGYTF. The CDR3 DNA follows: TGCAGTGCTAGACACAGGTTGGGCTACACCTTC.

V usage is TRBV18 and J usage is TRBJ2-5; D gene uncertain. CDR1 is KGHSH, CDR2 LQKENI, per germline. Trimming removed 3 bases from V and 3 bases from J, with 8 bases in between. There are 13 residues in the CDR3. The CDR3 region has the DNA TGTGCCAGCTCACCCCTAAGGGAAGAGACCCAGTACTTC. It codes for CASSPLREETQYF. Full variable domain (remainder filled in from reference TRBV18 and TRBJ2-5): NAGVMQNPRHLVRRRGQEARLRCSPMKGHSHVYWYRQLPEEGLKFMVYLQKENIIDESGMPKERFSAEFPKEGPSILRIQQVVRGDSAAYFCASSPLREETQYFGPGTRLLVL.

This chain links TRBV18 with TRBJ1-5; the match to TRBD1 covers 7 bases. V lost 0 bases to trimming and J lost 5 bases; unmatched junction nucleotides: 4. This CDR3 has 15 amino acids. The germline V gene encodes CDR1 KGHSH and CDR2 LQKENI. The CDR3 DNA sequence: TGTGCCAGCTCACCACCGCAACAGGGGTATCAGCCCCAGCATTTT. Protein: CASSPPQQGYQPQHF.

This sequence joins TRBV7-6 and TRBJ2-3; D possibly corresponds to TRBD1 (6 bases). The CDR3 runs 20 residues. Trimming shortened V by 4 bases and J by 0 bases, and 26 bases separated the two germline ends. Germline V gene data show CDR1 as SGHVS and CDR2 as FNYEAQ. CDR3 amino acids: CASSSNGIEGEPFSTDTQYF. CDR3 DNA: TGTGCCAGCAGCTCAAATGGTATCGAGGGGGAGCCCTTTAGCACAGATACGCAGTATTTT.

The CDR3 DNA sequence: TGTGCCAGCAGCCGCGGGAGCAGGGAGCACTACAATGAGCAGTTCTTC. Residues: CASSRGSREHYNEQFF. J is TRBJ2-1 and V is TRBV9, with TRBD2 matching 7 bases. J was trimmed by 3 bases and V by 4 bases; bases with no gene match: 10. Germline CDR1 and CDR2: SGDLS and YYNGEE. The CDR3 length is 16 residues.

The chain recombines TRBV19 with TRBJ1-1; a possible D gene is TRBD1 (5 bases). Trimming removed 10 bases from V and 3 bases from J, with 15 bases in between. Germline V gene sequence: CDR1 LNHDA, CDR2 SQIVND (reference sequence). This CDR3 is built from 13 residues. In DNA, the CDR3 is TGTGCCATGGCAGAAAGCAGGGACACTGAAGCTTTCTTT. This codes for CAMAESRDTEAFF.

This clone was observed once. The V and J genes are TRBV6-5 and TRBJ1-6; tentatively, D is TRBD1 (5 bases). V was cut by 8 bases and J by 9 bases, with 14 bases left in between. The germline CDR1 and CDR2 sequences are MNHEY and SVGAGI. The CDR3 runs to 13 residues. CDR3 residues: CASLAGAGSPLHF. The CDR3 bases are TGTGCCAGCCTTGCTGGGGCGGGTTCACCCCTCCACTTT.

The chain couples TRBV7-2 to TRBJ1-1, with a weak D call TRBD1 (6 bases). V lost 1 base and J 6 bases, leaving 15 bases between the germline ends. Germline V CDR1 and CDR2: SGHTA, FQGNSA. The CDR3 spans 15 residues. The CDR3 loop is CASSLGGPGAAEAFF. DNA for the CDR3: TGTGCCAGCAGCTTAGGGGGCCCGGGGGCGGCTGAAGCTTTCTTT. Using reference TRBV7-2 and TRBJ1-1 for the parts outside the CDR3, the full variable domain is GAGVSQSPSNKVTEKGKDVELRCDPISGHTALYWYRQSLGQGLEFLIYFQGNSAPDKSGLPSDRFSAERTGGSVSTLTIQRTQQEDSAVYLCASSLGGPGAAEAFFGQGTRLTVV.

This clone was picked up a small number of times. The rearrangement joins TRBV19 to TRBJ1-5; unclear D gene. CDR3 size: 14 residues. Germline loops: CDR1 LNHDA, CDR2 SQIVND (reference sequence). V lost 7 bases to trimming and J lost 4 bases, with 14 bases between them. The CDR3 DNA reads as TGTGCCAGTAATTCACAGTTCATAAATCAGCCCCAGCATTTT. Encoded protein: CASNSQFINQPQHF. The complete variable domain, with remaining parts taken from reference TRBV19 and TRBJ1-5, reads DGGITQSPKYLFRKEGQNVTLSCEQNLNHDAMYWYRQDPGQGLRLIYYSQIVNDFQKGDIAEGYSVSREKKESFPLTVTSAQKNPTAFYLCASNSQFINQPQHFGDGTRLSIL.

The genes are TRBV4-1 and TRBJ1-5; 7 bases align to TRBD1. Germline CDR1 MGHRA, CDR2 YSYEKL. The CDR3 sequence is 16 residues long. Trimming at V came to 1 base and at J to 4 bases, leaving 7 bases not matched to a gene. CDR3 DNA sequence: TGCGCCAGCAGCCAAGTTGGGCAGGGGGTAAATCAGCCCCAGCATTTT. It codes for CASSQVGQGVNQPQHF.

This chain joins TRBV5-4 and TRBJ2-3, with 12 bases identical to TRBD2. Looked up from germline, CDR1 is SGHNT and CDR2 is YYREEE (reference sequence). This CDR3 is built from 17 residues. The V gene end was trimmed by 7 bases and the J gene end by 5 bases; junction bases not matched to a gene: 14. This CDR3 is CASVGRMPSGRVDTQYF. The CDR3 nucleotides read TGTGCCAGCGTGGGCAGGATGCCTAGCGGGAGGGTAGATACGCAGTATTTT.

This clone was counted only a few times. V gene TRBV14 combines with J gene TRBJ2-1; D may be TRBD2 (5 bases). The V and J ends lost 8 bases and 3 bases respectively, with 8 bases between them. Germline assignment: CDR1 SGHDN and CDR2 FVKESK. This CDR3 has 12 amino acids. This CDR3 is CASSGFYNEQFF. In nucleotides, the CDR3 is TGTGCCAGCTCGGGGTTCTACAATGAGCAGTTCTTC.

Here the CDR3 reads CASSPPVLYEQYF. CDR3 bases: TGTGCCAGCAGCCCCCCAGTACTCTACGAGCAGTACTTC. The chain uses TRBV28 and TRBJ2-7; D uncertain. Germline-derived CDR1 and CDR2 are MDHEN and SYDVKM. There are 13 residues in the CDR3. V gave up 6 bases and J gave up 3 bases, with 12 bases separating them. Full variable domain (missing parts from reference TRBV28 and TRBJ2-7): DVKVTQSSRYLVKRTGEKVFLECVQDMDHENMFWYRQDPGLGLRLIYFSYDVKMKEKGDIPEGYSVSREKKERFSLILESASTNQTSMYLCASSPPVLYEQYFGPGTRLTVT.

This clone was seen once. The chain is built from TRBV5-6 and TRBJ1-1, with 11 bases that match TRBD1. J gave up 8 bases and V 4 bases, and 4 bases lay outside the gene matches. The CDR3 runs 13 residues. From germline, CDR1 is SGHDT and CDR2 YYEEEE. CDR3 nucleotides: TGTGCCAGCAGCGCGGGACAGGGGGGAGAAGCTTTCTTT. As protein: CASSAGQGGEAFF.

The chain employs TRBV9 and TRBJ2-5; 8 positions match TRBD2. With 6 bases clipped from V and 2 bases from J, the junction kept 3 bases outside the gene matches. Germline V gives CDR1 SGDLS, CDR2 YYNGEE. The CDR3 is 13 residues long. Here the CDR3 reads CASTSGPQETQYF. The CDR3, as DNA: TGTGCCAGCACTAGCGGGCCTCAAGAGACCCAGTACTTC.

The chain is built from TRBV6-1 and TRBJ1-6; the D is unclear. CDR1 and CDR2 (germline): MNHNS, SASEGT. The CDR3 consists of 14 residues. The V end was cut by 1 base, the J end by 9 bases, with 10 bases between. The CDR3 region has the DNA TGTGCCAGCAGTGAAGTTCCGCGGGCTTCACCCCTCCACTTT. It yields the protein CASSEVPRASPLHF.

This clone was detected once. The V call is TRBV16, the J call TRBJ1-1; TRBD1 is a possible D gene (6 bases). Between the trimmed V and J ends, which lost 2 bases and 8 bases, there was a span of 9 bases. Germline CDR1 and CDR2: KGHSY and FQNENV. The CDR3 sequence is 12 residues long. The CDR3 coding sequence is TGTGCCAGCAGCCAACAGGGGCTCGAAGCTTTCTTT. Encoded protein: CASSQQGLEAFF.

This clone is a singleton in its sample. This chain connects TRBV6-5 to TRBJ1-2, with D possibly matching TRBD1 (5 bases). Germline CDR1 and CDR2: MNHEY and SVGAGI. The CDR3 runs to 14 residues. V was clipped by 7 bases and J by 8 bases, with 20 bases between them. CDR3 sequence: CASILGPPRWGYTF. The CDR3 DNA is TGTGCCAGCATTCTGGGGCCGCCTCGATGGGGCTACACCTTC.